This T cell receptor (beta chain) is from a study of cytomegalovirus exposure and HLA in healthy donors. It was with 60 Vbeta and 13 Jbeta primers that the PCR ran. Per the original data handling: It was a later analysis that counted about 80 million unique TCR beta chains, of which roughly 11 million were shared. The table came from immunoSEQ multiplex PCR; TCRdb's copy has only in-frame clones and leaves some out. V and J calls and clone size come straight from that table; D and trimming were deduced from the DNA. The specimen's table records around 63,000 clones. Comments on this clone: Its antigen is still unknown.

Study findings and constraints: With DRB1 most and HLA-C fewest, TCR association rates differed between HLA loci in a later analysis. The study designated over 150 TCR beta chains cytomegalovirus-associated. Researchers reported in a later analysis that a missense DCLRE1C variant was tied to TCR beta V- and J-gene trimming.

What was sequenced was PBMCs. This receptor was identified in a woman aged 25 to 39 in good health and CMV-seronegative.

CDR3: CASSGSGGASTDTQYF. The CDR3, as DNA: TGTGCCAGCAGCGGTAGCGGGGGGGCCTCTACAGATACGCAGTATTTT. This chain links TRBV9 with TRBJ2-3; 11 bases are shared with TRBD2. The CDR3 runs to 16 residues. V lost 3 bases and J lost 3; bases outside the gene matches: 6. Germline V gives CDR1 SGDLS, CDR2 YYNGEE.